This T cell receptor beta chain was obtained from a study of T cell repertoires in cytomegalovirus infection. One entry per CDR3 protein results from TCRdb running MiXCR on the reads. The sample lists around 900,000 distinct CDR3 sequences, around 29% occurring once. This CDR3 has 15 residues. V dropped 7 bases and J dropped 11; count of bases not matched to a gene: 16. The V gene's germline CDR1 is MNHEY and CDR2 SVGEGT. With respect to this clonotype: Its specificity is not known.

The chain joins TRBV6-2 or TRBV6-3 to TRBJ1-1; 10 bases fit TRBD1. The specimen was cultured CD8+ T cells from PBMCs, collected from culture after CMV antigen stimulation. The TCR originated in a human donor in good health (CMV status not recorded). Some clones in this sample may be carry-over from other donors' samples. CDR3 loop: CASTTIPDRGPDAFF. The CDR3 bases are TGTGCCAGCACCACAATACCAGACAGGGGGCCCGACGCTTTCTTT.